A single sample gave rise to the 27 T cell receptor beta chains below, sequenced in a study of control samples from healthy donors and cancer patients. Method: immunoSEQ multiplex PCR; TCRdb's copy keeps in-frame clones and lacks some. The sample records over 100,000 clones, around 88% being singletons. Sequenced material: blood. These receptors came from a woman in her forties or fifties in good health.

The gene calls are TRBV5-6 and TRBJ2-4; D not resolved. Trimming took off 0 bases at V and 0 bases at J, with 10 bases between the two ends. This CDR3 region has 16 residues. The germline V gene encodes CDR1 SGHDT and CDR2 YYEEEE. CDR3 amino acids: CASSLGSGIAKNIQYF. The CDR3 DNA sequence: TGTGCCAGCAGCTTGGGCTCCGGAATAGCCAAAAACATTCAGTACTTC.

This clone was detected a few times. The chain couples TRBV7-2 to TRBJ1-5, with a possible D match to TRBD1 (5 bases). In germline, CDR1 is SGHTA, CDR2 FQGNSA. V lost 7 bases and J lost 6, with 13 bases in between. CDR3 size: 13 residues. The CDR3 nucleotides read TGTGCCAGCACCTGGACTGGGGGTCAGCCCCAGCATTTT. This translates into CASTWTGGQPQHF.

The chain links TRBV7-3 to TRBJ2-3; 15 nucleotides line up with TRBD2. With V trimmed by 5 bases and J by 4 bases, 1 base remained unmatched. Germline lookup yields CDR1 SGHTA and CDR2 FQGTGA. The CDR3 has 15 amino acids. The CDR3 here is CASSGTSGRSDTQYF. In nucleotides, the CDR3 is TGTGCCAGCAGCGGGACTAGCGGGAGGTCAGATACGCAGTATTTT.

This clone has only one observation. This chain joins TRBV4-3 and TRBJ2-7; D is possibly TRBD1 (5 bases). Trimming took off 0 bases at V and 3 bases at J, with 18 bases between the two ends. Germline CDR1 LGHNA, CDR2 YSLEER. CDR3 length: 17 residues. The chain's CDR3 is CASSQDSRQRTYYEQYV. The CDR3 DNA follows: TGCGCCAGCAGCCAAGATAGTCGACAGCGCACCTACTACGAGCAGTACGTC.

This sequence joins TRBV9 and TRBJ2-4; TRBD2 matches 11 bases. The CDR3 has 14 amino acids. The germline V gene encodes CDR1 SGDLS and CDR2 YYNGEE. Losses at the gene ends were 4 bases for V and 3 bases for J; bases not matched to a gene: 0. CDR3 in amino acids: CASSTSGGKNIQYF. As DNA, the CDR3 is TGTGCCAGCAGCACTAGCGGGGGCAAAAACATTCAGTACTTC.

CDR3 nucleotide sequence: TGTGCCAGCAGCCGCGGTGGCGCGAATCAGCCCCAGCATTTT. It is translated as CASSRGGANQPQHF. The chain employs TRBV11-2 and TRBJ1-5; no definite D call. CDR1 is SGHAT and CDR2 is FQNNGV in the germline V gene. V was shortened by 5 bases and J by 4 bases, with 12 bases between the two germline ends. This CDR3 has 14 residues.

CDR3 in DNA: TGTGCCAGCAGCTGGACAGGGAGTTCACCCCTCCACTTT. Protein sequence: CASSWTGSSPLHF. This chain connects TRBV5-4 to TRBJ1-6; the match to TRBD1 covers 8 bases. The V gene's germline CDR1 is SGHNT and CDR2 YYREEE (reference sequence). With 3 bases clipped from V and 9 bases from J, the junction kept 2 bases outside the gene matches. The CDR3 extends over 13 amino acids.

The chain is built from TRBV18 and TRBJ2-7; TRBD1 matches 8 bases. This CDR3 comprises 14 residues. V lost 1 base, J lost 4 bases, and 3 bases stayed unmatched. Germline V gene data show CDR1 as KGHSH and CDR2 as LQKENI. The CDR3 protein is CASSPRGQGYEQYF. CDR3 bases: TGTGCCAGCTCACCACGAGGACAGGGATACGAGCAGTACTTC.

This clone was counted only a few times. V usage is TRBV5-1 and J usage is TRBJ1-2; possible D gene TRBD1, 5 bases. Trimming stripped 7 bases from V and 3 bases from J, with 25 bases between. Germline V gene lookup returns CDR1 SGHRS and CDR2 YFSETQ. This CDR3 is 17 amino acids long. CDR3 residues: CASAGAAGAGTYYGYTF. The CDR3 DNA reads as TGCGCCAGCGCCGGCGCGGCCGGGGCAGGAACTTACTATGGCTACACCTTC.

This clone was seen once. The V gene is TRBV7-6, the J gene TRBJ2-2, with D possibly being TRBD1 or TRBD2 (5 bases each). CDR1 is SGHVS and CDR2 is FNYEAQ in the germline V gene. Trimming cost V 8 bases and J 0 bases, with 13 bases left between them. The CDR3 consists of 15 residues. The CDR3 bases are TGTGCCAGCGTCGGGGCTACCCCGAACACCGGGGAGCTGTTTTTT. Its translation: CASVGATPNTGELFF. The whole variable domain, remainder taken from reference TRBV7-6 and TRBJ2-2, is GAGVSQSPRYKVTKRGQDVALRCDPISGHVSLYWYRQALGQGPEFLTYFNYEAQQDKSGLPNDRFSAERPEGSISTLTIQRTEQRDSAMYRCASVGATPNTGELFFGEGSRLTVL.

The chain couples TRBV11-2 to TRBJ2-2, with a possible D match to TRBD2 (6 bases). The germline gives CDR1 SGHAT, CDR2 FQNNGV. V dropped 9 bases and J dropped 5 bases, with 19 bases sitting between them. This CDR3 is built from 15 residues. The CDR3 DNA reads TGTGCCAGTCCTAACGCCGGGAGTTTAACCGGGGAGCTGTTTTTT. Its translation is CASPNAGSLTGELFF.

The chain couples TRBV7-8 to TRBJ2-5, with D hard to call. Germline V CDR1 and CDR2: SGHVS, FQNEAQ. Trimming stripped 1 base from V and 5 bases from J, with 8 bases between. The CDR3 runs 13 residues. This chain's CDR3 is CASSLEGLETQYF. CDR3 nucleotides: TGTGCCAGCAGCTTAGAAGGCCTTGAGACCCAGTACTTC.

This chain uses TRBV6-5 with TRBJ1-2, with D perhaps matching TRBD1 (5 bases). The CDR3 has 12 amino acids. V lost 6 bases, J lost 4 bases, and 9 bases lay in between. Per germline, CDR1 MNHEY and CDR2 SVGAGI. The CDR3 DNA is TGTGCCAGCAGCGACCAGGGCTATGGCTACACCTTC. As protein: CASSDQGYGYTF.

V and J are TRBV6-6 and TRBJ1-2; D call uncertain. Trimming left V 7 bases short and J 2 bases short, with 17 bases between. The germline gives CDR1 MNHNY, CDR2 SVGAGI (reference sequence). The CDR3 is made up of 15 amino acids. The CDR3 here is CASIRNPAQNYGYTF. The CDR3 DNA sequence: TGTGCCAGCATCAGAAACCCGGCGCAGAACTATGGCTACACCTTC.

CDR3 bases: TGTGCCAGCAGCTTCGGGGGGATCGGCTCCTACGAGCAGTACTTC. This encodes CASSFGGIGSYEQYF. The V call is TRBV7-8, the J call TRBJ2-7, with 7 bases matching TRBD2. Trimming at V came to 3 bases and at J to 0 bases, leaving 5 bases not matched to a gene. Germline V gene lookup returns CDR1 SGHVS and CDR2 FQNEAQ. The CDR3 sequence is 15 residues long. The full variable domain, its missing parts supplied by reference TRBV7-8 and TRBJ2-7, is GAGVSQSPRYKVAKRGQDVALRCDPISGHVSLFWYQQALGQGPEFLTYFQNEAQLDKSGLPSDRFFAERPEGSVSTLKIQRTQQEDSAVYLCASSFGGIGSYEQYFGPGTRLTVT.

The genes are TRBV25-1 and TRBJ1-3, with 7 bases that match TRBD1. After removal of 6 bases from V and 2 bases from J, the junction contained 10 bases not matched to a gene. The CDR3 is 16 amino acids. Per germline, CDR1 MGHDK and CDR2 SYGVNS. CDR3 in DNA: TGTGCCAGCAGCGACGTCACAGGGGTAGCTGGAAACACCATATATTTT. Its protein product is CASSDVTGVAGNTIYF.

The chain uses TRBV30 and TRBJ2-1; the match to TRBD2 covers 7 bases. Germline V gene sequence: CDR1 GTSNPN, CDR2 SVGIG (reference sequence). The CDR3 has 14 amino acids. Trimming took 5 bases from V and 7 from J; bases not matched to a gene: 11. The CDR3 DNA sequence: TGTGCCTGGTGGGGTGGCGGGAGTGTAAATGAGCAGTTCTTC. This encodes CAWWGGGSVNEQFF.

The chain links TRBV7-2 to TRBJ2-6, with D hard to call. V lost 5 bases and J 0 bases, leaving 14 bases between the germline ends. Germline values: CDR1 SGHTA, CDR2 FQGNSA. CDR3 length: 17 residues. Here the CDR3 DNA reads TGTGCCAGCAGCCCGTATTGGACGGGCTCTGGGGCCAACGTCCTGACTTTC. Translated, it gives CASSPYWTGSGANVLTF.

This rearrangement joins TRBV3-1 (or the pseudogene TRBV3-2) to TRBJ2-4; 12 nucleotides agree with TRBD2. Germline values: CDR1 LGHDT, CDR2 YNNKEL (reference sequence). The junction had 10 bases not matched to a gene; V was cut back by 1 base and J by 3 bases. CDR3 length equals 19 residues. The CDR3 sequence is CASSQALQTSGGFKNIQYF. As DNA, the CDR3 is TGTGCCAGCAGCCAAGCCCTTCAGACTAGCGGGGGATTCAAAAACATTCAGTACTTC.

The CDR3 spells CASSLGTGGRGTEAFF. Written as DNA, the CDR3 is TGCGCCAGCAGCTTAGGGACAGGGGGTCGTGGCACTGAAGCTTTCTTT. The chain employs TRBV5-1 and TRBJ1-1; TRBD1 matches at 11 bases. The CDR3 contains 16 residues. Germline CDR1 and CDR2: SGHRS and YFSETQ. Germline trimming cut 2 bases from V and 4 bases from J; bases unmatched to any gene: 7.

This chain joins TRBV9 and TRBJ2-3; 11 nucleotides agree with TRBD2. V lost 0 bases and J lost 0; bases outside the gene matches: 6. CDR3 length equals 18 residues. Germline V CDR1 and CDR2: SGDLS, YYNGEE. CDR3 sequence (DNA): TGTGCCAGCAGCGTAGGGGCTAGCGGGGGGCCGAGCACAGATACGCAGTATTTT. As protein: CASSVGASGGPSTDTQYF.

There are a few counts of this clone. The J gene is TRBJ1-3, the V gene TRBV4-1; 7 nucleotides line up with TRBD1. CDR3 length equals 14 residues. The V gene's germline CDR1 is MGHRA and CDR2 YSYEKL. Trimming removed 3 bases from V and 6 bases from J; junction bases left unmatched: 5. CDR3 amino acids: CASSHPTGTNTIYF. The CDR3 DNA reads as TGCGCCAGCAGCCACCCGACAGGGACAAACACCATATATTTT.

This chain joins TRBV25-1 and TRBJ2-3; TRBD1 might be the D (5 bases). This CDR3 has 15 residues. The V end was cut by 3 bases, the J end by 0 bases, with 10 bases between. Germline V CDR1 and CDR2: MGHDK, SYGVNS. The CDR3 coding sequence is TGTGCCAGCAGTGAGGGGCAGGGAAGCACAGATACGCAGTATTTT. It specifies CASSEGQGSTDTQYF.

The chain uses TRBV25-1 and TRBJ2-5; possibly TRBD1 for D (5 bases). Germline assignment: CDR1 MGHDK and CDR2 SYGVNS. CDR3 length equals 14 residues. V was shortened by 4 bases and J by 1 base, with 10 bases between the two germline ends. Written as DNA, the CDR3 is TGTGCCAGCAGTGTCAGGGAAGGCCAAGAGACCCAGTACTTC. It codes for CASSVREGQETQYF.

Only a few counts were recorded for this clone. V gene TRBV19 combines with J gene TRBJ1-1, with TRBD1 matching 8 bases. Looked up from germline, CDR1 is LNHDA and CDR2 is SQIVND (reference sequence). The ends lost 8 bases at V and 0 bases at J; junction bases unmatched: 2. The CDR3 runs 13 residues. CDR3 DNA: TGTGCCAGTGAGGACAGGGTGAACACTGAAGCTTTCTTT. Encoded protein: CASEDRVNTEAFF.

The chain joins TRBV7-2 to TRBJ2-2; D might be TRBD2 (6 bases). Per germline, CDR1 SGHTA and CDR2 FQGNSA. The germline V and J ends were trimmed by 5 bases and 6 bases, with 13 bases remaining between them. The CDR3 is 14 residues long. The CDR3 DNA sequence: TGTGCCAGCAGCAAAAGGGGAGGTCCCGGGGAGCTGTTTTTT. As protein: CASSKRGGPGELFF.

The V gene is TRBV5-1, the J gene TRBJ2-2, with D perhaps TRBD2 (6 bases). The V gene's germline CDR1 is SGHRS and CDR2 YFSETQ. The CDR3 has 14 amino acids. Trimming took 0 bases from V and 5 from J, leaving 8 bases between them. CDR3: CASSLAAGTGELFF. In DNA form, the CDR3 reads TGCGCCAGCAGCTTGGCCGCGGGGACCGGGGAGCTGTTTTTT.